One and the same sample provided the 22 T cell receptor beta chains below, sequenced in a study of T-cell reconstitution after alpha-beta-depleted transplantation in children. Using unique molecular identifiers, the investigators prepared the TCRbeta library. TCRdb re-called the PCR reads with MiXCR, one entry per CDR3 protein. The data show hundreds of thousands of distinct CDR3 sequences, around 17% seen once. Specimen: PBMCs from the stem cell graft donor, collected from the stem cell graft. All receptors come from a human donor who donated a stem cell graft to a child with acute myeloid leukemia.

The J gene is TRBJ2-2, the V gene TRBV4-2; possible D gene TRBD1, 5 bases. The CDR3 is 13 amino acids. Germline V gives CDR1 LGHNA, CDR2 YNFKEQ. With 6 bases removed from V and 4 bases from J, the gap between germline ends came to 9 bases. Here the CDR3 reads CASRRTPTGELFF. The CDR3 DNA reads TGTGCCAGCAGGCGGACACCCACCGGGGAGCTGTTTTTT.

J is TRBJ2-5 and V is TRBV10-3; D may be TRBD2 (6 bases). The length of the CDR3 is 16 residues. V lost 1 base and J lost 2, with 14 bases in between. From germline, CDR1 is ENHRY and CDR2 SYGVKD. CDR3 protein: CAISEFTSQLQETQYF. DNA of the CDR3: TGTGCCATCAGTGAGTTCACTAGCCAGCTTCAAGAGACCCAGTACTTC.

This sequence joins TRBV5-6 and TRBJ2-1; D is unclear. V was clipped by 4 bases and J by 0 bases, with 20 bases between them. The CDR3 consists of 18 residues. Germline V CDR1 and CDR2: SGHDT, YYEEEE. CDR3 sequence: CASSRIGPAISSYNEQFF. In DNA, the CDR3 is TGTGCCAGCAGCCGGATAGGCCCGGCAATAAGCTCCTACAATGAGCAGTTCTTC.

In its sample, this clonotype was seen many times. The chain joins TRBV29-1 to TRBJ1-1; TRBD1 aligns across 7 bases. CDR1 is SQVTM, CDR2 ANQGSEA, per germline. V lost 3 bases, J lost 3 bases, and 7 bases stayed unmatched. The CDR3 is 14 residues long. The chain's CDR3 is CSVETGLIDTEAFF. The CDR3 region has the DNA TGCAGCGTTGAGACAGGGCTCATCGACACTGAAGCTTTCTTT.

The chain uses TRBV29-1 and TRBJ2-1, with 9 bases aligning to TRBD2. V lost 0 bases and J lost 9; bases outside the gene matches: 18. Germline CDR1 and CDR2: SQVTM and ANQGSEA. The CDR3 runs 18 residues. The CDR3 DNA reads TGCAGCGTTGAAGATAAGGGTAGCGGGGGTCCGCGGGGGGGTGAGCAGTTCTTC. Amino acid sequence: CSVEDKGSGGPRGGEQFF.

This clonotype has ten or more counts. This chain joins TRBV12-3 or TRBV12-4 and TRBJ1-2; TRBD1 matches 7 bases. With V trimmed by 7 bases and J by 5 bases, 4 bases remained unmatched. The CDR3 sequence is 12 residues long. CDR3: CASTRQGYGYTF. As DNA, the CDR3 is TGTGCCAGCACCAGACAGGGATATGGCTACACCTTC.

Comment on this clonotype: With a much larger clone just one base away, this may be a read error. The gene calls are TRBV6-1 and TRBJ1-2; a weak D match, TRBD1 (5 bases). Germline V gene sequence: CDR1 MNHNS, CDR2 SASEGT. This CDR3 has 17 residues. The CDR3 DNA sequence: TGTGCCAGCAGTCCGCTTTATATGGACGGGGGAATCTATGGCGACACCTTC. Its translation: CASSPLYMDGGIYGDTF.

This clonotype was detected many times. The chain employs TRBV20-1 and TRBJ2-1; 9 positions agree with TRBD2. Germline values: CDR1 DFQATT, CDR2 SNEGSKA (reference sequence). The CDR3 has 15 amino acids. With V trimmed by 0 bases and J by 7 bases, 7 bases remained unmatched. Written as DNA, the CDR3 is TGCAGTGCTAGAGATCAGTTGCGGGGGGGTAATGAGCAGTTCTTC. This gives the protein CSARDQLRGGNEQFF.

J is TRBJ2-1 and V is TRBV5-6, with 9 positions matching TRBD1. Per the germline V gene, CDR1 is SGHDT and CDR2 is YYEEEE. V shed 4 bases and J 5 bases; nucleotides not matched to a gene: 7. This CDR3 is 15 amino acids long. CDR3 coding DNA: TGTGCCAGCAGCCCACAGGGGGCACCCCACAATGAGCAGTTCTTC. The encoded protein is CASSPQGAPHNEQFF.

This clonotype came up many times. The chain links TRBV20-1 to TRBJ2-5; D is possibly TRBD1 or TRBD2 (5 bases each). The CDR3 is 15 amino acids. The V gene lost 0 bases and the J gene lost 1 base, with 12 bases spanning the gap. Germline V lookup: CDR1 DFQATT, CDR2 SNEGSKA (reference sequence). This CDR3 reads CSARDRVGVQETQYF. In nucleotides, the CDR3 is TGCAGTGCTAGAGATCGAGTGGGGGTCCAAGAGACCCAGTACTTC.

Of note for this clonotype: At one end, the junction sequence differs from germline, possibly due to a read error. The CDR3 region has the DNA TGTGCCAGCAGCTTAGCCGGACAGAGTTCCTTC. Encoded protein: CASSLAGQSSF. The rearrangement uses TRBV7-9 and TRBJ1-2, with D possibly TRBD1 on 6 matching bases. Germline V gives CDR1 SEHNR, CDR2 FQNEAQ (reference sequence). This CDR3 spans 11 amino acids. Drawing the rest from reference TRBV7-9 and TRBJ1-2, the complete variable domain is DTGVSQNPRHKITKRGQNVTFRCDPISEHNRLYWYRQTLGQGPEFLTYFQNEAQLEKSRLLSDRFSAERPKGSFSTLEIQRTEQGDSAMYLCASSLAGQSSFGSGTRLTVV.

This clonotype has a count of ten or more. V is TRBV20-1 and J is TRBJ1-2, with D maybe TRBD1 (5 bases). Germline lookup yields CDR1 DFQATT and CDR2 SNEGSKA (reference sequence). The CDR3 consists of 11 residues. V was pared by 1 base and J by 6 bases, with 6 bases between. Here the CDR3 reads CSARGGHGYTF. The CDR3 DNA reads TGCAGTGCTAGAGGGGGACATGGCTACACCTTC.

This clonotype was counted a few times. This chain uses TRBV5-5 with TRBJ1-1, with a possible D match to TRBD1 (6 bases). The CDR3 spans 15 residues. Germline V gene lookup returns CDR1 SGHKS and CDR2 YYEKEE (reference sequence). The V and J ends lost 3 bases and 5 bases respectively, with 17 bases between them. CDR3 DNA sequence: TGTGCCAGCAGCTCGTCGACAGGCCCGGGGACTGAAGCTTTCTTT. Translation: CASSSSTGPGTEAFF.

There are many counts of this clonotype. The V and J genes are TRBV20-1 and TRBJ1-2; 10 positions match TRBD1. The CDR3 is 14 residues long. Looked up from germline, CDR1 is DFQATT and CDR2 is SNEGSKA (reference sequence). J was trimmed by 4 bases and V by 5 bases; bases with no gene match: 7. The CDR3 is CSAGRQGAGYGYTF. In DNA form, the CDR3 reads TGCAGTGCTGGCCGACAGGGGGCTGGCTATGGCTACACCTTC.

The J gene is TRBJ1-2, the V gene TRBV29-1, with 7 nucleotides matching TRBD1. V shed 5 bases, J shed 2 bases, and the junction held 5 bases outside the gene matches. Germline values: CDR1 SQVTM, CDR2 ANQGSEA. The CDR3 is made up of 13 amino acids. The DNA for the CDR3 is TGCAGCGTTAACAGGGGAAGAAACTATGGCTACACCTTC. This sequence encodes CSVNRGRNYGYTF. Looking up the rest from reference TRBV29-1 and TRBJ1-2 gives the full variable domain: SAVISQKPSRDICQRGTSLTIQCQVDSQVTMMFWYRQQPGQSLTLIATANQGSEATYESGFVIDKFPISRPNLTFSTLTVSNMSPEDSSIYLCSVNRGRNYGYTFGSGTRLTVV.

Only a few counts were recorded for this clonotype. The junction departs from the called germline gene at one end, perhaps through a read error. The chain recombines TRBV6-1 with TRBJ1-5; 8 nucleotides line up with TRBD1. The CDR3 loop spans 15 amino acids. Germline assignment: CDR1 MNHNS and CDR2 SASEGT. This CDR3 is CASRAPGQANGGLRF. The CDR3 DNA is TGTGCCAGCAGGGCTCCGGGACAGGCGAACGGGGGGTTGAGGTTT.

The chain has TRBV7-2 and TRBJ2-2, with D tentatively TRBD2 (5 bases). Germline loops: CDR1 SGHTA, CDR2 FQGNSA. The V and J ends lost 0 bases and 3 bases respectively, with 11 bases between them. The CDR3 has 16 amino acids. The CDR3 DNA reads TGTGCCAGCAGCTTAGCGCGCTGGGGAGACACCGGGGAGCTGTTTTTT. It translates to CASSLARWGDTGELFF.

A few counts support this clonotype. The chain joins TRBV5-1 to TRBJ2-1; D unresolved. With 2 bases removed from V and 9 bases from J, the gap between germline ends came to 12 bases. The CDR3 sequence is 13 residues long. Germline CDR1 and CDR2: SGHRS and YFSETQ. CDR3 nucleotide sequence: TGCGCCAGCAGCTTACGACCCGGCGGTGAGCAGTTCTTC. Translated, it gives CASSLRPGGEQFF.

The sample holds a few counts of this clonotype. The V call is TRBV5-6, the J call TRBJ2-1; D is unresolved. This CDR3 has 16 amino acids. The V gene's germline CDR1 is SGHDT and CDR2 YYEEEE. Between the trimmed V and J ends, which lost 1 base and 4 bases, there was a span of 15 bases. The CDR3 nucleotides are TGTGCCAGCAGCTTGATGCAAGCGTCGGTATACAATGAGCAGTTCTTC. It specifies CASSLMQASVYNEQFF.

This clonotype was recorded once. V gene TRBV7-8 combines with J gene TRBJ2-1; D possibly corresponds to TRBD2 (5 bases). Germline CDR1 reads SGHVS; CDR2 reads FQNEAQ. Trimming stripped 5 bases from V and 8 bases from J, with 16 bases between. CDR3 length: 14 residues. In DNA, the CDR3 is TGTGCCAGCAGCCCTCGTACTTCTAGCCATGAGCAGTTCTTC. Translated: CASSPRTSSHEQFF.

This clonotype was counted only a few times. The chain carries TRBV9 and TRBJ2-1, with D hard to call. Germline V gene sequence: CDR1 SGDLS, CDR2 YYNGEE. The V end lost 4 bases, the J end lost 10 bases, and 21 bases lay between the germline ends. This CDR3 spans 15 amino acids. As DNA, the CDR3 is TGTGCCAGCAGCCCAGCCGGTTACTGGACCGCGGAGCAGTTCTTC. Translated, it gives CASSPAGYWTAEQFF.

About this clonotype: This could be a read error, since a much larger clone is one nucleotide away. V is TRBV20-1 and J is TRBJ1-1, with 8 bases aligning to TRBD1. The CDR3 runs to 15 residues. J gave up 3 bases and V 0 bases, and 6 bases lay outside the gene matches. CDR1 is DFQATT and CDR2 is SNEGSKA in the germline V gene (reference sequence). The CDR3 sequence is CSARDDRGWDTEAFF. CDR3 nucleotide sequence: TGCAGTGCTAGAGACGACAGGGGCTGGGACACTGAAGCTTTCTTT.